Reported below is one T cell receptor beta chain. Its antigen is unidentified. This sample was taken from a study of shared clonotypes between healthy human individuals. Study-level background: The plates for each donor numbered three CD4 naive, three CD4 memory, two CD8 naive and one CD8 memory. Findings and limits, study-wide: About 5% was the fraction of naive CD4 clonotypes found shared across a few donors. There were few donors, and this limited the genetic and exposure-history diversity represented. It was the non-shared clonotypes that had lower generation probabilities than clonotypes shared by all four donors.

Sequenced by immunoSEQ multiplex PCR; TCRdb stores in-frame clones only, minus some. Found here are 2 million to 2.5 million clones, 90% to 95% of them singletons; the top ten hold 1.5% to 2%. Losses at the gene ends were 5 bases for V and 12 bases for J; bases not matched to a gene: 10. The CDR3 totals 13 residues. In germline, CDR1 is MNHEY, CDR2 SMNVEV (reference sequence). Naive CD8 populations comprised CD45RO-negative cells positively selected for CCR7, excluding terminally differentiated effector memory CD45RA+ cells. The clonotype comes from a man aged 18-30 years in good health. Some clones in this sample may be carry-over from other donors' samples. The sample comprised naive CD8+ T cells from PBMCs. V and J are TRBV27 and TRBJ2-1; 7 nucleotides line up with TRBD2. For the CDR3, the DNA is TGTGCCAGCAGTGGAGGGACTACACGGCGGCAGTTCTTC. Encoded protein: CASSGGTTRRQFF.